The T cell receptor beta chain described here comes from a study of human T cells and chemical hapten exposure. Noted time point: pre-sensitization, week 0. Regarding treatment: therapeutic diphenylcyclopropenone sensitization with weekly scalp DPC. TCRdb recomputed calls from the RACE reads with MiXCR, one row per CDR3 protein. The data show 250,000 or so distinct CDR3 sequences, with approximately 8.4% seen just once and 2.3% held by the top ten. There are many counts of this clonotype. Losses at the gene ends were 5 bases for V and 5 bases for J; bases not matched to a gene: 5. The CDR3 is made up of 14 amino acids.

This sequence originates from a woman aged 40 to 50 with alopecia areata. Some clones in this sample may be carry-over from other donors' samples. The chain employs TRBV12-3 or TRBV12-4 and TRBJ1-2; 10 positions match TRBD1. Sequences were derived from whole blood, sampled in connection with sensitization to the hapten diphenylcyclopropenone (DPC). The CDR3 DNA reads as TGTGCCAGCAGTCCGGGACAGGGGACTTATGGCTACACCTTC. Translating it yields CASSPGQGTYGYTF.